Listed here are 8 T cell receptor beta chains from one sample, sequenced in a study of cytomegalovirus exposure and HLA in healthy donors. PCR employed 60 Vbeta and 13 Jbeta primers. Produced via immunoSEQ multiplex PCR; TCRdb's table is partial and in-frame only. The sample has roughly 200,000 clones. What was sequenced was PBMCs. The origin of the receptors is a man aged 25 to 45 in good health and CMV-seronegative.

V is TRBV7-3 and J is TRBJ1-1, with unresolved D. The CDR3 is 15 amino acids. The V gene's germline CDR1 is SGHTA and CDR2 FQGTGA. Trimming removed 0 bases at V and 0 bases at J, with 8 bases between. This chain's CDR3 is CASSLTSQMNTEAFF. CDR3 coding DNA: TGTGCCAGCAGCTTAACGTCACAGATGAACACTGAAGCTTTCTTT.

The rearrangement links TRBV19 to TRBJ1-2; D possibly corresponds to TRBD1 (5 bases). The CDR3 is made up of 14 amino acids. CDR1 and CDR2 (germline): LNHDA, SQIVND (reference sequence). Trimming took off 3 bases at V and 0 bases at J, with 8 bases between the two ends. CDR3 nucleotides: TGTGCCAGTAGTATTGGGGGGGCTAACTATGGCTACACCTTC. It yields the protein CASSIGGANYGYTF.

The rearrangement joins TRBV4-2 to TRBJ2-3, with a weak D call TRBD2 (5 bases). The CDR3 length is 16 residues. The V gene's germline CDR1 is LGHNA and CDR2 YNFKEQ. V lost 4 bases, J lost 2 bases, and 16 bases lay in between. CDR3 in DNA: TGTGCCAGCAGCCCGTGGGCTAGCACCCTCACAGATACGCAGTATTTT. Translated, it gives CASSPWASTLTDTQYF.

The chain carries TRBV29-1 and TRBJ1-2, with D possibly being TRBD1 (5 bases). Germline V gives CDR1 SQVTM, CDR2 ANQGSEA. The V and J ends lost 6 bases and 7 bases respectively, with 21 bases between them. This CDR3 contains 14 residues. As DNA, the CDR3 is TGCAGCGTGACCGGGACCGGGGGGTGGGGTGGCTACACCTTC. This translates into CSVTGTGGWGGYTF.

The V call is TRBV30, the J call TRBJ1-3, with 8 bases matching TRBD1. Germline values: CDR1 GTSNPN, CDR2 SVGIG (reference sequence). This CDR3 region has 15 residues. The ends lost 0 bases at V and 4 bases at J; junction bases unmatched: 5. CDR3 amino acids: CAWSVQGQAGNTIYF. CDR3 coding DNA: TGTGCCTGGAGTGTACAGGGACAGGCCGGAAACACCATATATTTT.

The V and J genes are TRBV2 and TRBJ2-3; D is possibly TRBD2 (6 bases). CDR1 SNHLY and CDR2 FYNNEI come from the germline V gene. This CDR3 has 13 residues. Trimming shortened V by 7 bases and J by 10 bases, and 18 bases separated the two germline ends. DNA of the CDR3: TGTGCCAGCACCATCGAGGGACTGGGCCCGCAGTATTTT. This translates into CASTIEGLGPQYF.

The rearrangement links TRBV27 to TRBJ2-3, with 7 bases aligning to TRBD1. Germline V CDR1 and CDR2: MNHEY, SMNVEV (reference sequence). The CDR3 length is 17 residues. After removal of 2 bases from V and 1 base from J, the junction contained 9 bases not matched to a gene. In DNA, the CDR3 is TGTGCCAGCAGTTTAAGGAAGGGGGCGCGTGGCACAGATACGCAGTATTTT. Translating gives CASSLRKGARGTDTQYF.

The rearrangement links TRBV27 to TRBJ2-5; the D is unclear. This CDR3 spans 14 amino acids. Germline CDR1 MNHEY, CDR2 SMNVEV (reference sequence). Trimming took 6 bases from V and 0 from J, leaving 11 bases between them. The CDR3 DNA sequence: TGTGCCAGCAGCGAGAAGAGGTACCAAGAGACCCAGTACTTC. Translated, it gives CASSEKRYQETQYF.